This TCR beta chain comes out of a study of cytomegalovirus exposure and HLA in healthy donors. PCR amplification relied on 60 Vbeta primers (plus 13 Jbeta primers). The data were produced by immunoSEQ multiplex PCR, yet TCRdb's version contains in-frame clones alone and is incomplete. The repertoire consists of about 150,000 clones, with around 80% occurring once and the leading ten covering approximately 1.8%. Germline CDR1 reads SGHRS; CDR2 reads YFSETQ. CDR3 size: 14 residues. V was cut by 2 bases and J by 4 bases, with 12 bases left in between. This chain uses TRBV5-1 with TRBJ1-1; maybe TRBD1 (6 bases). This receptor was taken from a female donor in good health and CMV-seropositive. Sequenced sample: PBMCs. The chain's CDR3 is CASSFSGESTEAFF. As DNA, the CDR3 is TGCGCCAGCAGCTTCTCAGGGGAAAGCACTGAAGCTTTCTTT.